The 6 T cell receptor beta chains below come from one sample, sequenced in a study of OX40 agonist ivuxolimab in advanced cancers. TCRdb's table, derived via immunoSEQ multiplex PCR, lists solely in-frame clones and lacks some. In the table there are approximately 3,000 clones, around 90% of which are singletons. Sequencing was performed on CD4+ or CD8+ T cells sorted from blood, taken in a trial of the OX40 agonist ivuxolimab. The receptors derive from an adult with an advanced solid tumor such as melanoma, head and neck, liver or kidney cancer.

The rearrangement joins TRBV5-1 to TRBJ2-7, with a possible D match to TRBD2 (5 bases). V was pared by 8 bases and J by 6 bases, with 18 bases between. This CDR3 region has 13 residues. The germline gives CDR1 SGHRS, CDR2 YFSETQ. The CDR3 is CASSWSRAAEQYF. CDR3 nucleotides: TGCGCCAGTTCCTGGTCGCGGGCGGCCGAGCAGTACTTC.

The chain uses TRBV4-2 and TRBJ2-5; tentative D call: TRBD2 (6 bases). Per the germline V gene, CDR1 is LGHNA and CDR2 is YNFKEQ. V lost 1 base and J 5 bases, leaving 11 bases between the germline ends. The CDR3 is made up of 14 amino acids. The DNA for the CDR3 is TGTGCCAGCAGCCAAGGACTAGTCGGCGAGACCCAGTACTTC. Translated: CASSQGLVGETQYF.

V is TRBV30 and J is TRBJ1-5; D possibly corresponds to TRBD1 (5 bases). Between the trimmed V and J ends, which lost 4 bases and 2 bases, there was a span of 12 bases. This CDR3 contains 14 residues. Per germline, CDR1 GTSNPN and CDR2 SVGIG (reference sequence). The CDR3 DNA reads as TGTGCCTGGACCTTTAAAGGGGGCAATCAGCCCCAGCATTTT. It codes for CAWTFKGGNQPQHF.

The chain carries TRBV2 and TRBJ2-5; D is possibly TRBD1 (5 bases). V was clipped by 7 bases and J by 4 bases, with 16 bases between them. The CDR3 runs 14 residues. From germline, CDR1 is SNHLY and CDR2 FYNNEI. The chain's CDR3 is CASTDLGVGETQYF. The CDR3 DNA is TGTGCCAGCACTGACCTAGGGGTAGGAGAGACCCAGTACTTC.

This clone has just one count. The CDR3, as DNA: TGTGCCAGCAGTTTACGACAGGGGCTTTCCTATGGCTACACCTTC. Translating gives CASSLRQGLSYGYTF. V and J are TRBV27 and TRBJ1-2; 8 nucleotides agree with TRBD1. Germline loops: CDR1 MNHEY, CDR2 SMNVEV (reference sequence). The CDR3 is 15 residues long. After removal of 2 bases from V and 4 bases from J, the junction contained 6 bases not matched to a gene.

With respect to this clone: Lacking the conserved final phenylalanine or tryptophan, this CDR3 likely reflects a read error. Because the CDR3's place on the DNA is in doubt, the DNA is left out and the CDR3 is given as listed by TCRdb. The chain couples TRBV7-9 to TRBJ1-3. CDR1 and CDR2 (germline): SEHNR, FQNEAQ (reference sequence). The CDR3 is 13 amino acids long, termini counted. The CDR3 sequence: CASSRDLQPGPDI.